The present T cell receptor (beta chain) was sequenced within a study of T cell responses to AZD1222 COVID-19 vaccine. TCRdb's copy holds only in-frame clones and misses some; the assay was immunoSEQ multiplex PCR. The sample lists around 180,000 clones, 80% to 90% seen once, with about 0.49% in the top ten. The sequences come from peripheral blood, collected on day 0 of AZD1222 vaccination. This receptor was identified in an adult in good health.

CDR3 DNA sequence: TGTGCCATCAGTGGCATGGATTACTATGGCTACACCTTC. Its protein product is CAISGMDYYGYTF. This rearrangement joins TRBV10-3 to TRBJ1-2; D call uncertain. The V gene's germline CDR1 is ENHRY and CDR2 SYGVKD. Between the trimmed V and J ends, which lost 4 bases and 3 bases, there was a span of 9 bases. This CDR3 is 13 amino acids long.